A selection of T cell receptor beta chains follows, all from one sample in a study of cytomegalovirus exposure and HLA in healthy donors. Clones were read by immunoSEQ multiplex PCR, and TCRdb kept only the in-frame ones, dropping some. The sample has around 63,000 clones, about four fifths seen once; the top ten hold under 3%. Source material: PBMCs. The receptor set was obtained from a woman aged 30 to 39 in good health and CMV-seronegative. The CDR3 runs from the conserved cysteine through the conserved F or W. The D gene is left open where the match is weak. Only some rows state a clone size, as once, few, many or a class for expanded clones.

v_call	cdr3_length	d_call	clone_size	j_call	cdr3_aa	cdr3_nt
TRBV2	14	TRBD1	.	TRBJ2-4	CASSAGQQQNIQYF	TGTGCCAGCAGTGCGGGACAGCAACAAAACATTCAGTACTTC
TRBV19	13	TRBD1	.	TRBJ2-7	CASLGGQGDEQYF	TGTGCCAGTTTAGGGGGACAGGGAGACGAGCAGTACTTC
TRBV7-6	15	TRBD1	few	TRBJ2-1	CASSSRGLVNNEQFF	TGTGCCAGCAGCTCCAGGGGGCTTGTAAACAATGAGCAGTTCTTC
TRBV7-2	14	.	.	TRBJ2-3	CASSLTVSTDTQYF	TGTGCCAGCAGCTTAACGGTTAGCACAGATACGCAGTATTTT
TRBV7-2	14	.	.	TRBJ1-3	CASSSTASGNTIYF	TGTGCCAGCAGCTCGACAGCCTCTGGAAACACCATATATTTT
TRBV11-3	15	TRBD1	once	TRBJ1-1	CASSLAQGLNTEAFF	TGTGCCAGCAGCTTAGCACAGGGGCTGAACACTGAAGCTTTCTTT
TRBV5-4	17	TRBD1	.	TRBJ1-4	CASSWGGDRGRGEKLSF	TGTGCCAGCAGCTGGGGGGGGGACAGGGGTAGAGGAGAAAAACTGTCTTTT
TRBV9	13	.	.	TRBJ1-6	CASSGDTSSPLHF	TGTGCCAGCAGCGGGGACACCAGTTCACCCCTCCACTTT
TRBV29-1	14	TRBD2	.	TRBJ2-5	CSVEGRGGLETQYF	TGCAGCGTTGAAGGGCGGGGGGGCTTAGAGACCCAGTACTTC
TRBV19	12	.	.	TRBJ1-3	CASSPLGDTIYF	TGTGCCAGTAGTCCGCTGGGAGACACCATATATTTT
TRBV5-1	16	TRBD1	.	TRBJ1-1	CASSRDRGFENTEAFF	TGCGCCAGCAGCCGTGACAGGGGGTTTGAGAACACTGAAGCTTTCTTT
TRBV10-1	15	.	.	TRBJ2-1	CASSENRASYNEQFF	TGCGCCAGCAGTGAGAACAGGGCGAGCTACAATGAGCAGTTCTTC